This TCR beta chain was documented in a study of blood T cell repertoires in COVID-19. The data were produced by immunoSEQ multiplex PCR, yet TCRdb's version contains in-frame clones alone and is incomplete. Of approximately 75,000 clones listed, around 80% are singletons. The sequence derives from a man over 45 with COVID-19, enrolled during active disease. Sequences were obtained from peripheral blood.

Written as DNA, the CDR3 is TGTGCCAGCAGTTATATCCAGGGGGCGTACGAGCAGTACTTC. The encoded protein is CASSYIQGAYEQYF. The V call is TRBV6-5, the J call TRBJ2-7, with TRBD1 identical over 8 bases. The V and J ends lost 3 bases and 4 bases, in that order; junction bases with no gene match: 5. CDR3 length: 14 amino acids. Germline V gene lookup returns CDR1 MNHEY and CDR2 SVGAGI.